This TCR beta chain is from a study of T cells after posttransplantation cyclophosphamide. Sequenced by immunoSEQ multiplex PCR; TCRdb stores in-frame clones only, minus some. Among around 66,000 clones, approximately 92% were seen once, and the ten largest hold roughly 3%. Worth noting for this clone: Its target is not known.

On the day of bone marrow donation, the related graft donor provided peripheral blood. Between the trimmed V and J ends, which lost 1 base and 4 bases, there was a span of 14 bases. CDR1 and CDR2 from the germline V gene are SGHTA and FQGNSA. The CDR3 sequence is 16 residues long. Overall study findings and caveats: Donor CD8+ memory clones often dominated recipient blood repertoires at later times. Skin or GI-infiltrating T cells shared few TRB sequences with blood.

The genes are TRBV7-2 and TRBJ1-3; D uncertain. The specimen was PBMCs. The source of this sequence is a woman aged 25 to 45 in good health and a related stem cell transplant donor. DNA for the CDR3: TGTGCCAGCAGCTTAGAAGTCGGCAGGAAAGGAAACACCATATATTTT. Translated, it gives CASSLEVGRKGNTIYF. The whole variable domain, filled in from reference TRBV7-2 and TRBJ1-3, reads GAGVSQSPSNKVTEKGKDVELRCDPISGHTALYWYRQSLGQGLEFLIYFQGNSAPDKSGLPSDRFSAERTGGSVSTLTIQRTQQEDSAVYLCASSLEVGRKGNTIYFGEGSWLTVV.